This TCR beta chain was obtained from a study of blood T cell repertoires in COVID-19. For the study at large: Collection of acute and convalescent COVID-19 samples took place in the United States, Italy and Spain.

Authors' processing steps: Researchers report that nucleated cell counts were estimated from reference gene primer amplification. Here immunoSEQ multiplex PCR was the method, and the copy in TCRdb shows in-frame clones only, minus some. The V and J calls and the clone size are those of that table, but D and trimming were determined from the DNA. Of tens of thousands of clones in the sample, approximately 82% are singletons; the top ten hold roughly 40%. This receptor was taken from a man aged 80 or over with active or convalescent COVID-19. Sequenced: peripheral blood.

The CDR3 protein is CASSSGYDYNEQFF. CDR3 in DNA: TGTGCCAGCAGTTCGGGGTACGACTACAATGAGCAGTTCTTC. This chain uses TRBV6-5 with TRBJ2-1, with D perhaps TRBD2 (5 bases). Germline lookup yields CDR1 MNHEY and CDR2 SVGAGI. V was cut by 4 bases and J by 3 bases, with 10 bases left in between. The CDR3 is 14 residues long.